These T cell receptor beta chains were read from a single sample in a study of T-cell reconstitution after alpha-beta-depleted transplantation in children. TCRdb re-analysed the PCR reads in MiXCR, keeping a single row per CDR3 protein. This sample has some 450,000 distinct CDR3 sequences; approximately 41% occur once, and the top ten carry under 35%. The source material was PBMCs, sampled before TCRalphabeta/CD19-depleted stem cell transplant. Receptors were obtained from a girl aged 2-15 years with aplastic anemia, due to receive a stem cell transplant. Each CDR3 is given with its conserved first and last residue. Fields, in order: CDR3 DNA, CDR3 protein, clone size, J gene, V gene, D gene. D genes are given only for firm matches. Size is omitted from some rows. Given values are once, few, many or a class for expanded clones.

cdr3_nt: TGTGCCAGCAGCAGGAGTCGTCGGACTAGAGTCCGGGGCCTCTACAATGAGCAGTTCTTC
cdr3_aa: CASSRSRRTRVRGLYNEQFF
clone_size: few
j_call: TRBJ2-1
v_call: TRBV11-2
d_call: TRBD2

cdr3_nt: TGTGCCAGCAGTTTCCCCCGGACAGGTGGGGGCCTCACAGATACGCAGTATTTT
cdr3_aa: CASSFPRTGGGLTDTQYF
clone_size: -
j_call: TRBJ2-3
v_call: TRBV28
d_call: TRBD1

cdr3_nt: TGTGCCAGCAGTTCATTTCAGGGGCCTGGCTACACCTTC
cdr3_aa: CASSSFQGPGYTF
clone_size: few
j_call: TRBJ1-2
v_call: TRBV6-5
d_call: -

cdr3_nt: TGCAGTGCTAGAGAGGCGGCCGGGGGGCTCTATACGCAGTATTTT
cdr3_aa: CSAREAAGGLYTQYF
clone_size: -
j_call: TRBJ2-3
v_call: TRBV20-1
d_call: -

cdr3_nt: TGTGCCAGCGGAGCGGGATTACGAGCCGGGGAGCTGTTTTTT
cdr3_aa: CASGAGLRAGELFF
clone_size: -
j_call: TRBJ2-2
v_call: TRBV6-1
d_call: TRBD2

cdr3_nt: TGCGCCAGCAGCTTGGCTGCGGGAGGCGGCACCGGGGAGCTGTTTTTT
cdr3_aa: CASSLAAGGGTGELFF
clone_size: -
j_call: TRBJ2-2
v_call: TRBV5-1
d_call: TRBD2

cdr3_nt: TGCGCCAGCAGCTCCGGACTAGCGGGGACTTACCACAATGAGCAGTTCTTC
cdr3_aa: CASSSGLAGTYHNEQFF
clone_size: -
j_call: TRBJ2-1
v_call: TRBV5-1
d_call: TRBD2

cdr3_nt: TGTGCCAGCACCCCTGACACGTATGAGACCCAGTACTTC
cdr3_aa: CASTPDTYETQYF
clone_size: -
j_call: TRBJ2-5
v_call: TRBV12-3/TRBV12-4
d_call: -

cdr3_nt: TGCAGTGCAGAAGGGACGGTTAACTATGGCTACACCTTC
cdr3_aa: CSAEGTVNYGYTF
clone_size: -
j_call: TRBJ1-2
v_call: TRBV20-1
d_call: -

cdr3_nt: TGCAGTGCTAGATTCCGGGCTCAGCAGTTCTTC
cdr3_aa: CSARFRAQQFF
clone_size: -
j_call: TRBJ2-1
v_call: TRBV20-1
d_call: -

cdr3_nt: TGTGCCAGCAGCATTACACTGAGCTCCTACAATGAGCAGTTCTTC
cdr3_aa: CASSITLSSYNEQFF
clone_size: -
j_call: TRBJ2-1
v_call: TRBV7-6
d_call: -

cdr3_nt: TGCGCCAGCAGCTTTCTCTTGGGCACAGATACGCAGTATTTT
cdr3_aa: CASSFLLGTDTQYF
clone_size: few
j_call: TRBJ2-3
v_call: TRBV5-1
d_call: -

cdr3_nt: TGTGCCAGCTCACCACCAGGCCAGGGCGTCTACAATGAGCAGTTCTTC
cdr3_aa: CASSPPGQGVYNEQFF
clone_size: -
j_call: TRBJ2-1
v_call: TRBV18
d_call: -